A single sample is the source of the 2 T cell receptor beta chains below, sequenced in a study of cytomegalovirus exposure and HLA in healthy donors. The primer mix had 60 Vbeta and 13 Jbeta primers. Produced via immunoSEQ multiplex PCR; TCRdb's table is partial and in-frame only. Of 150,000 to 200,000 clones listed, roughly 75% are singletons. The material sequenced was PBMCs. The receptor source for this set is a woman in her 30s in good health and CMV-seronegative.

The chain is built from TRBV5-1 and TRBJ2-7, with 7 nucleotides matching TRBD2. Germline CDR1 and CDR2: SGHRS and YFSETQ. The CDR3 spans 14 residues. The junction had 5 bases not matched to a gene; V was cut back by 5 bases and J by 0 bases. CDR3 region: CASRGGVGSYEQYF. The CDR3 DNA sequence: TGCGCCAGCAGGGGAGGGGTCGGCTCCTACGAGCAGTACTTC.

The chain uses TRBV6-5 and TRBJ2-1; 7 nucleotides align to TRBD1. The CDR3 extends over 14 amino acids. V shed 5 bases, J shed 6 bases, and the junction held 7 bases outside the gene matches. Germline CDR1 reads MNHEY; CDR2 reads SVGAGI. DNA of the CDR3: TGTGCCAGCAGTCCGACAGGGCCGTTCAATGAGCAGTTCTTC. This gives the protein CASSPTGPFNEQFF.